The clone carrying this T cell receptor (beta chain) was found once. What it recognizes is unknown. The sample belongs to a study of cytomegalovirus exposure and HLA in healthy donors. V shed 5 bases and J shed 0 bases, with 20 bases lying between them. Germline CDR1 reads MDHEN; CDR2 reads SYDVKM. The CDR3 runs to 18 residues. Study conclusions and caveats: Most TCRs appeared rarely, but some public TCRs recurred in many donors.

PCR was performed using 60 Vbeta and 13 Jbeta primers. Some clones are missing from TCRdb's copy, which holds only in-frame ones; the method was immunoSEQ multiplex PCR. This table holds around 190,000 clones, around 77% found once. This clonotype originated in a man aged 55 to 70 in good health and CMV-seronegative. The source material was PBMCs. The chain links TRBV28 to TRBJ1-5; TRBD1 is a possible D gene (6 bases). CDR3 in DNA: TGTGCCAGCAGTAATTACCTAGGGACACGGAATAGCAATCAGCCCCAGCATTTT. Its protein product is CASSNYLGTRNSNQPQHF.